A single sample is the source of the 9 T cell receptor beta chains below, sequenced in a study of blood T cell repertoires in COVID-19. The table came from immunoSEQ multiplex PCR; TCRdb's copy has only in-frame clones and leaves some out. The table includes 73,000 or so clones, 70% to 75% detected once. The material sequenced was peripheral blood. The receptors shown here come from a man in his fifties or sixties with acute or convalescent COVID-19.

V usage is TRBV6-4 and J usage is TRBJ2-2; 9 bases map to TRBD2. There are 14 residues in the CDR3. The germline V gene encodes CDR1 MRHNA and CDR2 SNTAGT. Losses at the gene ends were 4 bases for V and 3 bases for J; bases not matched to a gene: 0. CDR3 coding DNA: TGTGCCAGCAGTGTAGCGGGGGACACCGGGGAGCTGTTTTTT. Amino acid sequence: CASSVAGDTGELFF.

This chain joins TRBV25-1 and TRBJ2-1; maybe TRBD2 (6 bases). Germline CDR1 is MGHDK and CDR2 is SYGVNS. The CDR3 has 14 residues. V was clipped by 8 bases and J by 2 bases, with 13 bases between them. Written as DNA, the CDR3 is TGTGCCAGCTCCCGGGAGAGGCCCTACAATGAGCAGTTCTTC. This codes for CASSRERPYNEQFF.

The chain links TRBV23-1 to TRBJ1-1; 10 bases fit TRBD1. TRBV23-1 is an ORF; its function is uncertain. The CDR3 spans 16 residues. The V and J ends lost 3 bases and 4 bases, in that order; junction bases with no gene match: 8. The DNA of the CDR3 is TGCGCCAGCAGTCACCCGACAGGGGGCGTAGGCACTGAAGCTTTCTTT. Translation gives CASSHPTGGVGTEAFF.

This clone was observed a single time. The J gene is TRBJ2-1, the V gene TRBV5-8, with D maybe TRBD2 (5 bases). The V end lost 3 bases, the J end lost 3 bases, and 7 bases lay between the germline ends. Germline loops: CDR1 SGHTS, CDR2 YDEGEE. The CDR3 runs to 13 residues. CDR3 nucleotides: TGTGCCAGCAGCTACAGCGGCTACAATGAGCAGTTCTTC. Translation gives CASSYSGYNEQFF.

The rearrangement links TRBV10-1 to TRBJ2-3, with TRBD1 matching over 11 bases. V trimming: 3 bases; J trimming: 3 bases; junction bases outside the gene matches: 8. CDR3 size: 17 residues. Germline CDR1 and CDR2: WNHNN and SYGVQD (reference sequence). The CDR3 coding sequence is TGCGCCAGCAGTGAAAGTATTGGGACAGGGGGAACAGATACGCAGTATTTT. Encoded protein: CASSESIGTGGTDTQYF.

The V call is TRBV11-2, the J call TRBJ2-2, with D maybe TRBD2 (5 bases). The V end lost 1 base, the J end lost 5 bases, and 14 bases lay between the germline ends. This CDR3 has 16 amino acids. Germline CDR1 reads SGHAT; CDR2 reads FQNNGV. The CDR3 region has the DNA TGTGCCAGCAGCTTAGGAGTGGGAGTACCGACCGGGGAGCTGTTTTTT. Translated: CASSLGVGVPTGELFF. Full variable domain (missing parts from reference TRBV11-2 and TRBJ2-2): EAGVAQSPRYKIIEKRQSVAFWCNPISGHATLYWYQQILGQGPKLLIQFQNNGVVDDSQLPKDRFSAERLKGVDSTLKIQPAKLEDSAVYLCASSLGVGVPTGELFFGEGSRLTVL.

The genes are TRBV7-3 and TRBJ2-1; 8 bases line up with TRBD2. The CDR3 sequence is 15 residues long. Looked up from germline, CDR1 is SGHTA and CDR2 is FQGTGA. The trim removed 5 bases at V and 10 bases at J, leaving 13 bases unmatched. For the CDR3, the DNA is TGTGCCAGCAGCACTCAGGCGGGAGGCGTGGGGGAGCAGTTCTTC. Encoded protein: CASSTQAGGVGEQFF.

In this sample, this clone turned up many times. CDR3 protein: CASSEDRVGTEAFF. The CDR3 nucleotides are TGTGCCAGCAGTGAAGACAGGGTCGGTACTGAAGCTTTCTTT. The chain uses TRBV6-1 and TRBJ1-1, with D maybe TRBD1 (6 bases). The CDR3 totals 14 residues. Trimming took 1 base from V and 5 from J, leaving 11 bases between them. Looked up from germline, CDR1 is MNHNS and CDR2 is SASEGT.

The chain is built from TRBV28 and TRBJ2-5, with TRBD1 matching 10 bases. Germline trimming cut 3 bases from V and 2 bases from J; bases unmatched to any gene: 3. CDR3 size: 15 residues. CDR1 and CDR2 from the germline V gene are MDHEN and SYDVKM. CDR3 protein: CASSFEDRGQETQYF. In DNA, the CDR3 is TGTGCCAGCAGTTTTGAGGACAGGGGGCAAGAGACCCAGTACTTC. Drawing the rest from reference TRBV28 and TRBJ2-5, the complete variable domain is DVKVTQSSRYLVKRTGEKVFLECVQDMDHENMFWYRQDPGLGLRLIYFSYDVKMKEKGDIPEGYSVSREKKERFSLILESASTNQTSMYLCASSFEDRGQETQYFGPGTRLLVL.